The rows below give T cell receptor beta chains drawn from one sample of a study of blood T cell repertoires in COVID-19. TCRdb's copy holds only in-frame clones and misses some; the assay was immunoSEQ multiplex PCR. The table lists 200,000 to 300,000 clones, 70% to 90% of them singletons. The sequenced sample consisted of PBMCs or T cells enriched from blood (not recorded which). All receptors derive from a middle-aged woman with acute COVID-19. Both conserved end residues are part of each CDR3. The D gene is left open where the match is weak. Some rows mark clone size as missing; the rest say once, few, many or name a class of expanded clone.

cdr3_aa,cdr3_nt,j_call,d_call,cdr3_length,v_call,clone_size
CASSPSKNTEAFF,TGTGCCAGCTCACCATCAAAGAACACTGAAGCTTTCTTT,TRBJ1-1,-,13,TRBV18,-
CASSLRGSSYNEQFF,TGTGCCAGCTCACTCAGGGGAAGCTCCTACAATGAGCAGTTCTTC,TRBJ2-1,-,15,TRBV18,-
CASSSRRGRRSDEQYF,TGTGCCAGCAGCTCTCGGCGCGGGAGACGTTCTGACGAGCAGTACTTC,TRBJ2-7,TRBD2,16,TRBV5-5,-
CASSLKENYGYTF,TGTGCCAGCAGCTTAAAGGAGAACTATGGCTACACCTTC,TRBJ1-2,-,13,TRBV11-1,-
CATAGPNQPQHF,TGTGCCACCGCAGGGCCGAATCAGCCCCAGCATTTT,TRBJ1-5,-,12,TRBV27,-
CASSPGTEGGYTF,TGTGCCAGCAGCCCCGGGACAGAAGGTGGCTACACCTTC,TRBJ1-2,TRBD1,13,TRBV7-9,-
CASSSLRGAGETQYF,TGTGCTAGCAGCTCGCTACGGGGGGCAGGAGAGACCCAGTACTTC,TRBJ2-5,-,15,TRBV7-7,-
CASSGDPNTEAFF,TGCGCCAGCTCGGGGGACCCGAACACTGAAGCTTTCTTT,TRBJ1-1,-,13,TRBV5-1,-
CATSEFRGFGYTF,TGTGCCACCAGTGAATTCAGGGGCTTTGGCTACACCTTC,TRBJ1-2,-,13,TRBV24-1,once
CASSLYSAGGQFF,TGTGCCAGCAGCTTATACTCGGCGGGAGGGCAGTTCTTC,TRBJ2-1,TRBD2,13,TRBV11-3,-
CSVQGLAGGLPEQFF,TGCAGCGTTCAGGGACTAGCGGGAGGCTTACCTGAGCAGTTCTTC,TRBJ2-1,TRBD2,15,TRBV29-1,-
CASSQDGQGRADLLAFF,TGCGCCAGCAGCCAAGATGGACAGGGAAGAGCCGATCTATTAGCTTTCTTT,TRBJ1-1,TRBD1,17,TRBV4-1,many
CASSLVGVETQYF,TGTGCCAGCAGCTTGGTAGGGGTCGAGACCCAGTACTTC,TRBJ2-5,-,13,TRBV7-9,-
CASSRPGTAIEQYF,TGTGCCAGCAGCAGACCTGGGACAGCGATCGAGCAGTACTTC,TRBJ2-7,TRBD1,14,TRBV5-4,-
CAISTGTGTMGEQFF,TGTGCCATCAGTACCGGGACAGGGACGATGGGTGAGCAGTTCTTC,TRBJ2-1,TRBD1,15,TRBV10-3,-
CAWRLQTSGRFREETQYF,TGTGCCTGGAGACTACAGACTAGCGGGAGGTTCAGGGAGGAGACCCAGTACTTC,TRBJ2-5,TRBD2,18,TRBV30,once
CASSRGLADEQYF,TGTGCCAGCAGCCGAGGACTAGCTGACGAGCAGTACTTC,TRBJ2-7,TRBD2,13,TRBV14,few
CASSSGTPRYGYTF,TGCGCCAGCAGCTCCGGGACTCCGCGTTATGGCTACACCTTC,TRBJ1-2,-,14,TRBV5-1,-
CASSSIMNTEAFF,TGTGCCAGCAGCTCTATCATGAACACTGAAGCTTTCTTT,TRBJ1-1,-,13,TRBV7-3,-
CAWGQGNQPQHF,TGTGCCTGGGGACAGGGCAATCAGCCCCAGCATTTT,TRBJ1-5,TRBD1,12,TRBV30,-
CASSISNYNEQFF,TGTGCCAGCAGTATATCCAACTACAATGAGCAGTTCTTC,TRBJ2-1,-,13,TRBV28,-
CASSFSLAGYNEQFF,TGTGCCAGCAGCTTCTCATTAGCGGGATACAATGAGCAGTTCTTC,TRBJ2-1,TRBD2,15,TRBV5-6,-
CASSSSGIGYF,TGTGCCAGCAGCTCTAGCGGAATAGGGTATTTT,TRBJ2-3,TRBD2,11,TRBV5-6,-
CASSQYSGPNTGELFF,TGCGCCAGCAGCCAGTATAGCGGGCCGAACACCGGGGAGCTGTTTTTT,TRBJ2-2,TRBD2,16,TRBV4-1,-
CASSSQGAETQYF,TGTGCCAGCAGTTCCCAGGGGGCGGAGACCCAGTACTTC,TRBJ2-5,TRBD1,13,TRBV12-3/TRBV12-4,-
CASSPPLAGGRTHTQYF,TGTGCCAGCAGCCCCCCACTAGCGGGAGGCCGCACCCATACGCAGTATTTT,TRBJ2-3,TRBD2,17,TRBV3-1/TRBV3-2,-
CASSQASASGSSEQYF,TGTGCCAGCAGCCAAGCCTCGGCTAGCGGGAGTTCCGAGCAGTACTTC,TRBJ2-7,TRBD2,16,TRBV4-2,-
CATSRQNTEAFF,TGTGCCACCAGCAGACAGAACACTGAAGCTTTCTTT,TRBJ1-1,-,12,TRBV15,-
CASSVATDLAGGSGELFF,TGTGCCAGCAGCGTAGCCACTGATCTAGCGGGAGGGTCCGGGGAGCTGTTTTTT,TRBJ2-2,TRBD2,18,TRBV9,few
CASSFMGAGGNTIYF,TGTGCCAGCAGCTTTATGGGGGCTGGTGGAAACACCATATATTTT,TRBJ1-3,-,15,TRBV5-5,-
CAISDPRLAGGTDTQYF,TGTGCCATCAGTGACCCTAGACTAGCGGGAGGCACAGATACGCAGTATTTT,TRBJ2-3,TRBD2,17,TRBV10-3,-
CASSFGITRQETQYF,TGTGCCAGCAGCTTCGGGATCACACGCCAGGAGACCCAGTACTTC,TRBJ2-5,-,15,TRBV5-5,-
CASSTSGSFYEQYF,TGTGCCAGCAGTACTAGCGGGAGTTTTTACGAGCAGTACTTC,TRBJ2-7,TRBD2,14,TRBV5-6,-
CASSLATTNYNEQFF,TGTGCCAGCAGCTTAGCTACTACTAATTACAATGAGCAGTTCTTC,TRBJ2-1,-,15,TRBV11-3,-
CASSPQGENGYTF,TGTGCCAGCTCACCACAGGGAGAGAATGGCTACACCTTC,TRBJ1-2,-,13,TRBV18,-
CASSLTLPQAGGRTDTQYF,TGTGCCAGCTCACTCACCCTACCCCAAGCGGGAGGGCGCACAGATACGCAGTATTTT,TRBJ2-3,TRBD2,19,TRBV18,once
CASNGGRNGYTF,TGTGCCTCTAACGGGGGGCGCAATGGCTACACCTTC,TRBJ1-2,-,12,TRBV2,-
CASSQGSGRADTQYF,TGTGCCAGCTCACAGGGAAGCGGGAGAGCAGATACGCAGTATTTT,TRBJ2-3,TRBD2,15,TRBV18,-
CASSIGRQTNQPQHF,TGTGCCAGTAGTATAGGAAGGCAGACAAATCAGCCCCAGCATTTT,TRBJ1-5,-,15,TRBV19,-
CASSTGTAQETQYF,TGTGCCAGTAGTACCGGGACAGCCCAAGAGACCCAGTACTTC,TRBJ2-5,TRBD1,14,TRBV19,once
CSARYTEAFF,TGCAGTGCTCGGTACACTGAAGCTTTCTTT,TRBJ1-1,-,10,TRBV20-1,-
CASRGQNTEAFF,TGTGCCAGCAGAGGACAGAACACTGAAGCTTTCTTT,TRBJ1-1,-,12,TRBV9,-
CASSPTGVPSSYNEQFF,TGCGCCAGCAGCCCGACGGGTGTGCCGAGCTCCTACAATGAGCAGTTCTTC,TRBJ2-1,-,17,TRBV5-1,-
CASSEISAGGMSYEQYF,TGTGCCAGCAGTGAAATTTCGGCAGGGGGTATGTCCTACGAGCAGTACTTC,TRBJ2-7,TRBD1,17,TRBV2,-
CAISEVGGGLYEQYF,TGTGCCATCAGTGAGGTTGGCGGGGGACTGTACGAGCAGTACTTC,TRBJ2-7,TRBD2,15,TRBV10-3,-